This TCR beta chain appears in the sequencing data of a study of cytomegalovirus exposure and HLA in healthy donors. V lost 3 bases to trimming and J lost 1 base, with 15 bases between them. Germline CDR1 MNHEY, CDR2 SVGAGI. The CDR3 spans 16 residues. Sequenced by immunoSEQ multiplex PCR; TCRdb stores in-frame clones only, minus some. Of about 160,000 clones listed, over 85% were seen once; the top ten hold around 10%. Sequencing was performed on PBMCs. The sequence was obtained from a woman younger than 30 in good health and CMV-seropositive. The chain is built from TRBV6-5 and TRBJ1-1; maybe TRBD1 (5 bases). The CDR3 spells CASSYLQGPSNTEAFF. CDR3 nucleotide sequence: TGTGCCAGCAGTTATCTGCAGGGCCCATCGAACACTGAAGCTTTCTTT.